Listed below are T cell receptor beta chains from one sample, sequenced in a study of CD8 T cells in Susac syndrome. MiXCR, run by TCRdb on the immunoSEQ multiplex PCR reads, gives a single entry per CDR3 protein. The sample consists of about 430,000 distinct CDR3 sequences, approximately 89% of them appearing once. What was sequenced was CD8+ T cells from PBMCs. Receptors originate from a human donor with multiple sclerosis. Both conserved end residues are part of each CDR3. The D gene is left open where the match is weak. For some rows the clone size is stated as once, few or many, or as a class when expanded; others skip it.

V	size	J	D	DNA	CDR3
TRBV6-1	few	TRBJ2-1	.	TGTGCCAGCAGGCCAGTAACTAGCTTCGAAGGGGTAAATGAGCAGTTCTTC	CASRPVTSFEGVNEQFF
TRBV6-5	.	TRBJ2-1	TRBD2	TGTGCCAGCAGGATAGCGGGAGGGGGATACAATGAGCAGTTCTTC	CASRIAGGGYNEQFF
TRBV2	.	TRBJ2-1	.	TGTGCCAGCAGAGTATTGGACGGAGGACTAAACAATGAGCAGTTCTTC	CASRVLDGGLNNEQFF
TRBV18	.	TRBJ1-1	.	TGTGCCAGCTCACCACCCGATTCGCCTGAAGCTTTCTTT	CASSPPDSPEAFF
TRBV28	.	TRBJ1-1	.	TGTGCCAGCAGAGGTTTGGGGGAAAACGCGGACACTGAAGCTTTCTTT	CASRGLGENADTEAFF
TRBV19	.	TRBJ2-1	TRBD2	TGTGCCAGCCTCAATAGCGGGGGGGATGAGCAGTTCTTC	CASLNSGGDEQFF
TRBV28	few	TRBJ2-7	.	TGTGCCAGCAGTTTTAGAGCGCCTGTATCCTACGAGCAGTACTTC	CASSFRAPVSYEQYF
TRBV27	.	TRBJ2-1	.	TGTGCCAGCACCCCCCTTGGGGGTAATGAGCAGTTCTTC	CASTPLGGNEQFF
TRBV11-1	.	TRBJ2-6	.	TGTGCCAGCAGCTTCTCGCAGGCTGGGGGGGCCAACGTCCTGACTTTC	CASSFSQAGGANVLTF
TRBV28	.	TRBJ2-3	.	TGTGCCAGCAGTTCACGCGTGGAGGGCCTGACAGATACGCAGTATTTT	CASSSRVEGLTDTQYF
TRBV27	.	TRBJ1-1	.	TGTGCCAGCAGTAATATGGTGAGTGAAGCTTTCTTT	CASSNMVSEAFF
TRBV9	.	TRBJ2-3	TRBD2	TGTGCCAGCAGCGTGGGGGACTACCCTTCGGGCGAAGATACGCAGTATTTT	CASSVGDYPSGEDTQYF
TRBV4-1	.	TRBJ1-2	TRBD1	TGCGCCAGCAGCCAACTTGCCGGGACAGGGGGACCCAATGACTATGGCTACACCTTC	CASSQLAGTGGPNDYGYTF
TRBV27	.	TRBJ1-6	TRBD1	TGTGCCAGCAGTGAGGGGACAGCCTATAATTCACCCCTCCACTTT	CASSEGTAYNSPLHF
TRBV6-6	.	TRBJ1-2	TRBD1	TGTGCCAGCAGTTTACCGGACAGGGAAAACTATGGCTACACCTTC	CASSLPDRENYGYTF
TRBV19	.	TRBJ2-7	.	TGTGCCCCAGAGCCGCCCTACGAGCAGTACTTC	CAPEPPYEQYF
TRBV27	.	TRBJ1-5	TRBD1	TGTGCCAGCAGTCCTTACAGGGGAGATCAGCCCCAGCATTTT	CASSPYRGDQPQHF
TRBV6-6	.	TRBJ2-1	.	TGTGCCAGCAGTGCCGGTCTGGGGCCCGATGAGCAGTTCTTC	CASSAGLGPDEQFF
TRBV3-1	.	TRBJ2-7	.	TGTGCCAGCAGCCCGACTGATTGGGGGGAGCAGTACTTC	CASSPTDWGEQYF
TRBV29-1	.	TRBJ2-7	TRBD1	TGCAGCGTCTTACAGGGGGCGGGAGAGCAGTACTTC	CSVLQGAGEQYF
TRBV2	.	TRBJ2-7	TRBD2	TGTGCCAGAGGGACTAGCAGCTACGAGCAGTACTTC	CARGTSSYEQYF
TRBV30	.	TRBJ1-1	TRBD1	TGTGCCTGGAGGGCGGACAGGGGGGGGGACACTGAAGCTTTCTTT	CAWRADRGGDTEAFF
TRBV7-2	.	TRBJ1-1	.	TGTGCCAGCAGCTTCCGTGATTTGAGGATCCTGAACACTGAAGCTTTCTTT	CASSFRDLRILNTEAFF
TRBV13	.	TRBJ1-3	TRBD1	TGTGCCAGCAGCATGGGACAGGCGAAGATTAGAAACACCATATATTTT	CASSMGQAKIRNTIYF
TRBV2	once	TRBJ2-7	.	TGTGCCAGCAGAGAGAGGGGCGACAACGAGCAGTACTTC	CASRERGDNEQYF
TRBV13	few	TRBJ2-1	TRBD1	TGTGCCAGCAGTTCTCCAGGGGGTACTTACAATGAGCAGTTCTTC	CASSSPGGTYNEQFF
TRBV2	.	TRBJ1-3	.	TGTGCCAGCAGTGAATACCTTACAGTAACTGGAAACACCATATATTTT	CASSEYLTVTGNTIYF
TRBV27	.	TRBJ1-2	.	TGTGCCAGCAGTTCCTACCGGGACACGCACTATGGCTACACCTTC	CASSSYRDTHYGYTF
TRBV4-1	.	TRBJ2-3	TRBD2	TGCGCCAGCAGCCAATCCCGGACTAGCGGGAACACAGATACGCAGTATTTT	CASSQSRTSGNTDTQYF
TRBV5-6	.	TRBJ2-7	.	TGTGCCAGCAGCTTGGTCGGGACATCATCCTACGAGCAGTACTTC	CASSLVGTSSYEQYF
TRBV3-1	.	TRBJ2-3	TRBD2	TGTGCCAGCAGCCAAAAGGGGAGGGGAAAGCTCGCAGATACGCAGTATTTT	CASSQKGRGKLADTQYF
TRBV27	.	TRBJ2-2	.	TGTGCCAGCAGTTTGCCCCGTACCGGGGAGCTGTTTTTT	CASSLPRTGELFF
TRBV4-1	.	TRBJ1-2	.	TGCGCCAGCAGCCAAGTGGCAGCTTCAGACTATGGCTACACCTTC	CASSQVAASDYGYTF
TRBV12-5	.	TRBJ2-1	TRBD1	TGTGCTAGTGGGGGGACAGGGAATTTGGATGAGCAGTTCTTC	CASGGTGNLDEQFF
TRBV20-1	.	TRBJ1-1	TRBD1	TGCAGTGACCACAGGGGCCCGGCTGAAGCTTTCTTT	CSDHRGPAEAFF
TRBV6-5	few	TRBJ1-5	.	TGTGCCAGCAGTTACTTGGGTTCCAGCAATCAGCCCCAGCATTTT	CASSYLGSSNQPQHF
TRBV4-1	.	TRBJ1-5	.	TGCGCCAGCAGCCAAGTAGCAGGCCGCAATCAGCCCCAGCATTTT	CASSQVAGRNQPQHF
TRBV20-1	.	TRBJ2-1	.	TGCAGTGCTAGAGATGCCCTTACGAGCTCCTACAATGAGCAGTTCTTC	CSARDALTSSYNEQFF
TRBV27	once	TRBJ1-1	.	TGTGCCAGCAGTCCCCTCGGACAGCGGATGAACACTGAAGCTTTCTTT	CASSPLGQRMNTEAFF
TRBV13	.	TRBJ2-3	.	TGTGCCAGCAGCTTAGAGAGGGTGAACACAGATACGCAGTATTTT	CASSLERVNTDTQYF
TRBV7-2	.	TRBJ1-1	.	TGTGCCAGCAGCTTAGCGTTGGCGGGAGGGAATGAAGCTTTCTTT	CASSLALAGGNEAFF
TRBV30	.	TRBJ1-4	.	TGTGCCTGGAGTGAGGGCGCAACTAATGAAAAACTGTTTTTT	CAWSEGATNEKLFF
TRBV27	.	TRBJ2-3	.	TGTGCCAGCAGTCCTTTTTCGAGCACAGATACGCAGTATTTT	CASSPFSSTDTQYF
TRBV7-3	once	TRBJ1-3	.	TGTGCCAGCAGCTTGTTGAGTGGCTCTGGAAACACCATATATTTT	CASSLLSGSGNTIYF